The 14 T cell receptor beta chains presented below share a single source sample, sequenced in a study of T cell clonality in common variable immunodeficiency. Profiled with immunoSEQ multiplex PCR; TCRdb holds only in-frame clones, not every one. This record lists about 34,000 clones, none seen once only, and the top ten clones contain about 1%. The sample was peripheral blood mononuclear cells. Every receptor here comes from a person aged 18 to 70 in good health.

This clone was counted at least ten times. The CDR3 extends 3 residues past the end of the read, so its final part is completed from the germline J gene. The gene calls are TRBV30 and TRBJ2-7; unclear D gene. Germline CDR1 GTSNPN, CDR2 SVGIG (reference sequence). V shed 0 bases and J shed 6 bases, with 12 bases lying between them. CDR3 length: 13 residues. The sequenced part of the CDR3 DNA is TGTGCCTGGAGTGTAATCCCCAACTCCGAG. Translating gives CAWSVIPNSE. The whole CDR3 region reads CAWSVIPNSEQYF.

The table lists this clone with many counts. The CDR3 end is not reached by the read, which stops 3 residues before it; the germline J gene fills it in. V usage is TRBV19 and J usage is TRBJ1-2, with 7 bases fitting TRBD1. CDR1 LNHDA and CDR2 SQIVND come from the germline V gene (reference sequence). V was pared by 6 bases and J by 1 base, with 11 bases of the junction left unmatched. The CDR3 has 16 amino acids. CDR3 DNA, as far as it was read: TGTGCCAGTAGGGCCCTCGCAGGGGGATTTAACTATGGC. Its translation is CASRALAGGFNYG. The full CDR3 protein reads CASRALAGGFNYGYTF.

Comment on this clone: The read halts 3 residues ahead of the CDR3 end, with the missing end drawn from the germline J gene. The V and J genes are TRBV7-9 and TRBJ2-3, with TRBD1 matching over 11 bases. This CDR3 comprises 15 residues. Germline V gene data show CDR1 as SEHNR and CDR2 as FQNEAQ (reference sequence). J was trimmed by 3 bases and V by 5 bases; bases with no gene match: 4. CDR3 bases read: TGTGCCAGCAGCGGACAGGGGGCGGGTACAGATACG. Its protein product is CASSGQGAGTDT. The CDR3, in full, reads CASSGQGAGTDTQYF.

This clone appeared many times. The CDR3 end lies 3 residues beyond the end of the read and is filled in from the germline J gene. V usage is TRBV29-1 and J usage is TRBJ2-5, with TRBD2 identical over 12 bases. The CDR3 is 16 residues long. Trimming at V came to 5 bases and at J to 5 bases, leaving 12 bases not matched to a gene. Germline V gives CDR1 SQVTM, CDR2 ANQGSEA. The CDR3 bases that were read are TGCAGCGTTCGTCTAGCGGGGGGGCTCTATCCGGAGACC. Its translation: CSVRLAGGLYPET. The CDR3 as a whole reads CSVRLAGGLYPETQYF.

At least ten counts were recorded for this clone. The read gets to within 3 residues of the CDR3 end, and the germline J gene fills in the rest. The chain combines TRBV20-1 with TRBJ2-7, with a tentative D call TRBD1 (5 bases). Trimming removed 4 bases from V and 2 bases from J, with 12 bases in between. Per germline, CDR1 DFQATT and CDR2 SNEGSKA (reference sequence). This CDR3 comprises 13 residues. The DNA read from the CDR3 is TGCAGTGCTACCTCGACAGACCCCTACGAG. Amino acids: CSATSTDPYE. The whole CDR3 protein reads CSATSTDPYEQYF.

Many counts were recorded for this clone. The read terminates 3 residues ahead of where the CDR3 ends, so the germline J gene completes it. The rearrangement links TRBV7-9 to TRBJ2-7, with D perhaps TRBD1 (6 bases). Germline V gene sequence: CDR1 SEHNR, CDR2 FQNEAQ (reference sequence). Trimming left V 5 bases short and J 3 bases short, with 14 bases between. The CDR3 spans 14 residues. CDR3 sequence: CASSPGTSIYEQYF. The DNA read from the CDR3 is TGTGCCAGCAGCCCCGGGACATCAATCTACGAG. The full variable domain, with the rest looked up from reference TRBV7-9 and TRBJ2-7, is DTGVSQNPRHKITKRGQNVTFRCDPISEHNRLYWYRQTLGQGPEFLTYFQNEAQLEKSRLLSDRFSAERPKGSFSTLEIQRTEQGDSAMYLCASSPGTSIYEQYFGPGTRLTVT.

This clone has at least ten counts. The read is 3 residues too short to cover the CDR3 end, so that end is filled in from the germline J gene. The J gene is TRBJ2-3, the V gene TRBV4-2; maybe TRBD1 (6 bases). Germline lookup yields CDR1 LGHNA and CDR2 YNFKEQ. The CDR3 extends over 15 amino acids. The V and J ends lost 1 base and 5 bases respectively, with 13 bases between them. The CDR3 sequence is CASSQVTGPRDTQYF. The CDR3 bases that were read are TGTGCCAGCAGCCAAGTTACAGGGCCGCGAGATACG.

Many counts were recorded for this clone. The sequence runs out 3 residues before the end of the CDR3; the remainder is reconstructed from the germline J gene. The genes are TRBV4-1 and TRBJ2-5; the match to TRBD2 covers 7 bases. The junction had 7 bases not matched to a gene; V was cut back by 3 bases and J by 3 bases. CDR1 MGHRA and CDR2 YSYEKL come from the germline V gene. CDR3 length: 15 residues. CDR3 residues: CASSQLEGGEETQYF. The part of the CDR3 DNA that was read is TGCGCCAGCAGCCAGCTTGAGGGAGGGGAAGAGACC.

This clone was seen ten or more times. With the read ending 3 residues before the CDR3 end, the germline J gene is used to fill in that end. V gene TRBV13 combines with J gene TRBJ2-2; 8 positions match TRBD1. V lost 4 bases and J lost 2; bases outside the gene matches: 3. The CDR3 loop spans 15 amino acids. CDR1 is PRHDT and CDR2 is FYEKMQ in the germline V gene (reference sequence). CDR3 sequence: CASSSGQVNTGELFF. The CDR3 DNA, read in part, is TGTGCCAGCAGCTCGGGACAGGTAAACACCGGGGAG. The whole variable domain, remainder taken from reference TRBV13 and TRBJ2-2, is AAGVIQSPRHLIKEKRETATLKCYPIPRHDTVYWYQQGPGQDPQFLISFYEKMQSDKGSIPDRFSAQQFSDYHSELNMSSLELGDSALYFCASSSGQVNTGELFFGEGSRLTVL.

There are many counts of this clone. The missing CDR3 end, 3 residues past where the read stops, is filled in from the germline J gene. The V gene is TRBV20-1, the J gene TRBJ2-2; D is perhaps TRBD1 or TRBD2 (5 bases each). CDR3 length: 17 amino acids. Germline lookup yields CDR1 DFQATT and CDR2 SNEGSKA (reference sequence). Trimming stripped 6 bases from V and 4 bases from J, with 24 bases between. CDR3 DNA, as far as it was read: TGCAGTGCAAAGGATAGTGCTGGGCAGGGAGTCACCGGGGAG. It yields the protein CSAKDSAGQGVTGE. The whole CDR3 protein reads CSAKDSAGQGVTGELFF.

This clone rates as medium-sized. The CDR3 goes on 3 residues after the read ends, and that part is filled in from the germline J gene. The gene calls are TRBV20-1 and TRBJ2-5; 8 bases are a match to TRBD2. The germline CDR1 and CDR2 sequences are DFQATT and SNEGSKA (reference sequence). J lost 2 bases, V lost 3 bases, and 2 bases had no gene match. There are 13 residues in the CDR3. The CDR3 loop is CSASGGVQETQYF. The part of the CDR3 DNA that was read is TGCAGTGCTAGCGGGGGGGTGCAAGAGACC.

The table lists this clone with many counts. The read gets to within 3 residues of the CDR3 end, and the germline J gene fills in the rest. J is TRBJ1-1 and V is TRBV7-2; TRBD1 matches 7 bases. V lost 5 bases to trimming and J lost 1 base; unmatched junction nucleotides: 1. Germline CDR1 is SGHTA and CDR2 is FQGNSA. CDR3 size: 13 residues. Here the CDR3 reads CASSRTGNTEAFF. The sequenced CDR3 bases are TGTGCCAGCAGCCGGACAGGGAACACTGAA.

This clone was observed at least ten times. Sequencing ends 3 residues short of the CDR3 end; the germline J gene provides the rest. This chain links TRBV20-1 with TRBJ1-4; a possible D gene is TRBD1 (5 bases). Germline-derived CDR1 and CDR2 are DFQATT and SNEGSKA (reference sequence). This CDR3 has 14 residues. Deletions cut 1 base from V and 7 bases from J, with 13 bases between. The sequenced part of the CDR3 DNA is TGCAGTGCTAGAGCACGGGTAGGGGTTGAAAAA. Its protein product is CSARARVGVEK. The full CDR3 protein reads CSARARVGVEKLFF.

This clone showed up many times. The read ends 3 residues early relative to the CDR3; the germline J gene fills the gap. Other DNA sequences in the sample encode the same CDR3. This chain connects TRBV7-2 to TRBJ2-7; 10 bases are shared with TRBD2. Unmatched junction bases numbered 0, after V lost 4 bases and J lost 0 bases. Germline V CDR1 and CDR2: SGHTA, FQGNSA. The CDR3 runs 14 residues. The CDR3 DNA, read in part, is TGTGCCAGCAGCTGGACTAGCGGCTCCTACGAG. Translated: CASSWTSGSYE. The whole CDR3 region reads CASSWTSGSYEQYF. The whole variable domain, filled in from reference TRBV7-2 and TRBJ2-7, reads GAGVSQSPSNKVTEKGKDVELRCDPISGHTALYWYRQSLGQGLEFLIYFQGNSAPDKSGLPSDRFSAERTGGSVSTLTIQRTQQEDSAVYLCASSWTSGSYEQYFGPGTRLTVT.